The clone carrying this T cell receptor beta chain was recorded many times. The target antigen is unknown. It was RNA transcripts that yielded the amplified TCR beta CDR3 regions. HTBI primers were the set used in a first-round RT-PCR of the TCR CDR3. TCRdb reprocessed the multiplex PCR reads with MiXCR, giving one entry per CDR3 protein. The repertoire has 600,000 to 700,000 distinct CDR3 sequences, 45% of them found once; the top ten carry under 8%. The data were taken from a study of T cells in Graves' hyperthyroidism and ophthalmopathy. Overall study results and limits: In simple terms, a model built on 13 V-J features told ophthalmopathy apart from stable hyperthyroidism.

Thyroid ultrasound, orbital computed tomography, clinical symptoms, and serum thyroxine and TRAb underpinned diagnoses. Material: peripheral blood or thyroid tissue (not recorded which). The receptor was isolated from an adult man with Graves' disease, either hyperthyroidism or ophthalmopathy (not recorded which).

As DNA, the CDR3 is TGTGCCACCAGGCATCAAGAGACCCAGTACTTC. It codes for CATRHQETQYF. The chain combines TRBV24-1 with TRBJ2-5; D is unresolved. V gave up 7 bases and J gave up 2 bases, with 4 bases separating them. Per germline, CDR1 KGHDR and CDR2 SFDVKD. This CDR3 comprises 11 residues.